The 31 T cell receptor beta chains below come from one sample, sequenced in a study of T cells in pancreatic ductal adenocarcinoma. The selected patients with pancreatic ductal adenocarcinoma had surgery but no neoadjuvant therapy. Generated by immunoSEQ multiplex PCR, the TCRdb table keeps only in-frame clones and is missing some. Seen here are roughly 100,000 clones, roughly 96% observed once, and the top ten hold around 2.9%. Sequenced material: PBMCs. These receptors all stem from a human donor with pancreatic ductal adenocarcinoma.

The J gene is TRBJ2-2, the V gene TRBV11-2; TRBD2 matches at 14 bases. Germline CDR1 is SGHAT and CDR2 is FQNNGV. Unmatched junction bases numbered 9, after V lost 6 bases and J lost 6 bases. The CDR3 has 17 amino acids. The CDR3, as DNA: TGTGCCAGCAGATTCGGACTAGCGGGAGGCGGGGCCGGGGAGCTGTTTTTT. Its protein is CASRFGLAGGGAGELFF.

V and J are TRBV29-1 and TRBJ2-7, with 8 positions matching TRBD1. The junction had 4 bases not matched to a gene; V was cut back by 3 bases and J by 6 bases. Germline CDR1 reads SQVTM; CDR2 reads ANQGSEA. The CDR3 runs to 12 residues. CDR3 in amino acids: CSVDRGHGEQYF. The CDR3 DNA follows: TGCAGCGTTGACAGGGGGCATGGCGAGCAGTACTTC.

The rearrangement uses TRBV30 and TRBJ1-2; D is unresolved. The V and J ends lost 3 bases and 4 bases respectively, with 15 bases between them. Germline-derived CDR1 and CDR2 are GTSNPN and SVGIG (reference sequence). The CDR3 length is 14 residues. The CDR3, as DNA: TGTGCCTGGAGGTCAAACACCCCTGTCTATGGCTACACCTTC. Amino acid sequence: CAWRSNTPVYGYTF.

This clone is a singleton in its sample. The chain combines TRBV4-3 with TRBJ2-5, with 7 bases identical to TRBD2. The CDR3 covers 15 residues. Germline-derived CDR1 and CDR2 are LGHNA and YSLEER. J gave up 5 bases and V 0 bases, and 6 bases lay outside the gene matches. The CDR3 region is CASSQDRPSGETQYF. The CDR3 region has the DNA TGCGCCAGCAGCCAAGATAGGCCTAGCGGCGAGACCCAGTACTTC.

This clone was seen once. CDR3 bases: TGCGCCACAGCAGGGTTGGACACCGGGGAGCTGTTTTTT. This codes for CATAGLDTGELFF. The rearrangement uses TRBV10-1 and TRBJ2-2, with a possible D match to TRBD1 (5 bases). The V end was cut by 10 bases, the J end by 3 bases, with 12 bases between. CDR3 length: 13 amino acids. Germline CDR1 is WNHNN and CDR2 is SYGVQD (reference sequence).

The V call is TRBV6-6, the J call TRBJ2-6; D possibly corresponds to TRBD2 (5 bases). Germline V gene sequence: CDR1 MNHNY, CDR2 SVGAGI (reference sequence). V lost 6 bases and J lost 0, with 12 bases in between. The CDR3 is made up of 16 amino acids. CDR3: CASSQTGSSGANVLTF. In nucleotides, the CDR3 is TGTGCCAGCAGCCAAACGGGGTCCTCTGGGGCCAACGTCCTGACTTTC.

V gene TRBV9 combines with J gene TRBJ2-7, with D possibly TRBD2 on 5 matching bases. Germline V gene sequence: CDR1 SGDLS, CDR2 YYNGEE. The V and J ends lost 0 bases and 0 bases respectively, with 10 bases between them. This CDR3 has 15 amino acids. The CDR3: CASSVGTGSSYEQYF. The CDR3 coding sequence is TGTGCCAGCAGCGTAGGTACGGGAAGCTCCTACGAGCAGTACTTC.

The chain recombines TRBV28 with TRBJ2-7; TRBD2 aligns across 8 bases. Germline CDR1 MDHEN, CDR2 SYDVKM. The CDR3 loop spans 15 amino acids. V dropped 7 bases and J dropped 3; count of bases not matched to a gene: 11. The CDR3 protein is CASTNLGTSIYEQYF. The CDR3 coding sequence is TGTGCCAGCACCAACTTGGGGACTAGTATCTACGAGCAGTACTTC.

This clone was detected only a few times. The chain combines TRBV19 with TRBJ2-5, with 9 bases matching TRBD2. There are 17 residues in the CDR3. V gave up 5 bases and J gave up 2 bases; unmatched junction bases: 12. CDR1 is LNHDA, CDR2 SQIVND, per germline (reference sequence). In nucleotides, the CDR3 is TGTGCCAGTAGTCCATTCCCTAGCGGGACGCTACAAGAGACCCAGTACTTC. Protein: CASSPFPSGTLQETQYF.

V gene TRBV18 combines with J gene TRBJ2-3; 7 bases line up with TRBD1. The CDR3 length is 13 residues. V shed 3 bases and J 4 bases; nucleotides not matched to a gene: 1. Germline V gene lookup returns CDR1 KGHSH and CDR2 LQKENI. CDR3: CASSPQGADTQYF. The DNA of the CDR3 is TGTGCCAGCTCACCTCAGGGGGCAGATACGCAGTATTTT.

This chain uses TRBV9 with TRBJ2-2, with D unclear. The CDR3 runs 17 residues. The V and J ends lost 0 bases and 7 bases respectively, with 19 bases between them. Germline loops: CDR1 SGDLS, CDR2 YYNGEE. The CDR3 coding sequence is TGTGCCAGCAGCGTAGATCTGGCCCTTTGGCAGAACGGGGAGCTGTTTTTT. Encoded protein: CASSVDLALWQNGELFF.

This chain uses TRBV7-2 with TRBJ1-5, with 9 bases that match TRBD1. The CDR3 covers 15 residues. J was trimmed by 7 bases and V by 2 bases; bases with no gene match: 6. CDR1 and CDR2 from the germline V gene are SGHTA and FQGNSA. CDR3 in DNA: TGTGCCAGCAGCTTACTCGGGACAGGGTTACAGCCCCAGCATTTT. It specifies CASSLLGTGLQPQHF.

The genes are TRBV5-1 and TRBJ1-1, with 8 bases that match TRBD1. Germline loops: CDR1 SGHRS, CDR2 YFSETQ. The CDR3 length is 14 residues. Trimming removed 4 bases from V and 3 bases from J; junction bases left unmatched: 5. The CDR3 loop reads CASSLQTGDTEAFF. The CDR3 nucleotides read TGCGCCAGCAGCCTTCAGACAGGGGACACTGAAGCTTTCTTT.

The chain combines TRBV7-8 with TRBJ1-4, with TRBD1 matching over 8 bases. CDR1 is SGHVS, CDR2 FQNEAQ, per germline. The CDR3 contains 14 residues. V dropped 1 base and J dropped 6; count of bases not matched to a gene: 1. The CDR3 bases are TGTGCCAGCAGCTTAGACAGGGGGGATGAAAAACTGTTTTTT. It translates to CASSLDRGDEKLFF.

The chain links TRBV15 to TRBJ2-1; D may be TRBD1 (5 bases). The germline gives CDR1 LNHNV, CDR2 YYDKDF (reference sequence). V was cut by 0 bases and J by 6 bases, with 6 bases left in between. CDR3 size: 13 residues. CDR3 loop: CATSREGVNEQFF. Here the CDR3 DNA reads TGTGCCACCAGCAGAGAAGGGGTCAATGAGCAGTTCTTC.

V is TRBV27 and J is TRBJ2-4; 7 bases match TRBD1. The J segment lost 2 bases and the V segment lost 7 bases, leaving 11 bases of the junction unmatched. Germline-derived CDR1 and CDR2 are MNHEY and SMNVEV (reference sequence). This CDR3 is built from 16 residues. The DNA for the CDR3 is TGTGCCAGCACCTCCCTAGGGGGCTCGACCAAAAACATTCAGTACTTC. Its translation: CASTSLGGSTKNIQYF.

The V call is TRBV25-1, the J call TRBJ2-7; D is unresolved. In germline, CDR1 is MGHDK, CDR2 SYGVNS. The V end lost 1 base, the J end lost 2 bases, and 3 bases lay between the germline ends. The CDR3 consists of 12 residues. DNA for the CDR3: TGTGCCAGCAGTGAATTAGCCTACGAGCAGTACTTC. Its translation: CASSELAYEQYF.

This chain joins TRBV4-3 and TRBJ2-1, with TRBD2 matching 7 bases. Germline V lookup: CDR1 LGHNA, CDR2 YSLEER. After removal of 4 bases from V and 7 bases from J, the junction contained 7 bases not matched to a gene. This CDR3 spans 14 amino acids. CDR3 bases: TGCGCCAGCAGCCCTAACGCGGGAGTTAATGAGCAGTTCTTC. As protein: CASSPNAGVNEQFF.

Concerning this clone: At one boundary the junction diverges from the germline segment, which might be a read error. The chain is built from TRBV5-1 and TRBJ2-2; a weak D match, TRBD2 (5 bases). The CDR3 is 15 residues long. The germline V gene has CDR1 SGHRS and CDR2 YFSETQ. CDR3 amino acids: CASSLERPNTGELFF. The CDR3 nucleotides are TGCGCCAGTAGCTTGGAGCGGCCGAACACCGGGGAGCTGTTTTTT.

This sequence joins TRBV9 and TRBJ2-1; 9 bases line up with TRBD1. Looked up from germline, CDR1 is SGDLS and CDR2 is YYNGEE. Trimming at V came to 2 bases and at J to 9 bases, leaving 6 bases not matched to a gene. The CDR3 length is 14 residues. DNA for the CDR3: TGTGCCAGCAGCGTCGGGACAGGGTTTCGTGAGCAGTTCTTC. Amino acids: CASSVGTGFREQFF.

The genes are TRBV30 and TRBJ2-7, with a possible D match to TRBD1 (5 bases). CDR3 length equals 13 residues. Deletions cut 2 bases from V and 2 bases from J, with 10 bases between. Per the germline V gene, CDR1 is GTSNPN and CDR2 is SVGIG (reference sequence). CDR3 sequence reads: CAWSKTAPYEQYF. CDR3 in DNA: TGTGCCTGGAGTAAGACAGCTCCCTACGAGCAGTACTTC.

The rearrangement uses TRBV11-2 and TRBJ1-4, with D possibly TRBD1 on 6 matching bases. The CDR3 consists of 15 residues. In germline, CDR1 is SGHAT, CDR2 FQNNGV. The germline V and J ends were trimmed by 2 bases and 0 bases, with 7 bases remaining between them. CDR3 in amino acids: CASSLNRATNEKLFF. CDR3 bases: TGTGCCAGCAGCTTAAACAGGGCAACTAATGAAAAACTGTTTTTT.

V is TRBV2 and J is TRBJ2-3; 10 bases line up with TRBD2. Unmatched junction bases numbered 6, after V lost 6 bases and J lost 0 bases. Germline CDR1 is SNHLY and CDR2 is FYNNEI. The CDR3 runs 16 residues. CDR3 bases: TGTGCCAGCAGCCGAGCGGGAGGGCCTAGCACAGATACGCAGTATTTT. Protein product: CASSRAGGPSTDTQYF. The whole variable domain, filled in from reference TRBV2 and TRBJ2-3, reads EPEVTQTPSHQVTQMGQEVILRCVPISNHLYFYWYRQILGQKVEFLVSFYNNEISEKSEIFDDQFSVERPDGSNFTLKIRSTKLEDSAMYFCASSRAGGPSTDTQYFGPGTRLTVL.

The rearrangement links TRBV29-1 to TRBJ2-1; D not certain. This CDR3 region has 11 residues. With 6 bases removed from V and 7 bases from J, the gap between germline ends came to 10 bases. Germline lookup yields CDR1 SQVTM and CDR2 ANQGSEA. CDR3 DNA: TGCAGCGTGATTGAGGTGAATGAGCAGTTCTTC. Amino acid sequence: CSVIEVNEQFF.

V gene TRBV27 combines with J gene TRBJ1-5; tentative D call: TRBD1 (5 bases). The CDR3 runs to 15 residues. Trimming left V 9 bases short and J 4 bases short, with 19 bases between. CDR1 is MNHEY and CDR2 is SMNVEV in the germline V gene (reference sequence). The chain's CDR3 is CASGVRGSLNQPQHF. CDR3 bases: TGTGCCAGTGGCGTCCGGGGGTCCCTAAATCAGCCCCAGCATTTT.

This clone was detected only once. The chain carries TRBV6-5 and TRBJ1-1, with D unresolved. V was clipped by 0 bases and J by 11 bases, with 16 bases between them. The CDR3 is made up of 14 amino acids. Germline CDR1 reads MNHEY; CDR2 reads SVGAGI. The CDR3 coding sequence is TGTGCCAGCAGTTACTCGACTGGTCAGACCGTCGCTTTCTTT. It specifies CASSYSTGQTVAFF.

The chain combines TRBV20-1 with TRBJ2-5; D perhaps matches TRBD2 (6 bases). The ends were cut back, 7 bases at V and 3 bases at J, with 6 bases in the middle. The CDR3 is made up of 10 amino acids. Germline V CDR1 and CDR2: DFQATT, SNEGSKA (reference sequence). The CDR3 DNA follows: TGCAGTGGACTAGAAGAGACCCAGTACTTC. Amino acids: CSGLEETQYF.

The chain is built from TRBV5-6 and TRBJ1-2; TRBD1 matches 9 bases. The CDR3 covers 15 residues. Germline assignment: CDR1 SGHDT and CDR2 YYEEEE. Trimming at V came to 3 bases and at J to 3 bases, leaving 6 bases not matched to a gene. The CDR3 protein is CASSSRRQGDYGYTF. The CDR3 DNA is TGTGCCAGCAGCTCGCGTCGACAGGGGGACTATGGCTACACCTTC.

The V call is TRBV7-2, the J call TRBJ2-2, with D maybe TRBD1 (6 bases). Germline CDR1 and CDR2: SGHTA and FQGNSA. Trimming left V 5 bases short and J 6 bases short, with 13 bases between. The CDR3 is made up of 14 amino acids. CDR3 sequence reads: CASSTLQGSGELFF. CDR3 in DNA: TGTGCCAGCAGCACGCTACAGGGATCCGGGGAGCTGTTTTTT.

The chain links TRBV5-1 to TRBJ2-7; 7 bases align to TRBD1. CDR1 and CDR2 (germline): SGHRS, YFSETQ. J lost 7 bases, V lost 4 bases, and 8 bases had no gene match. This CDR3 is built from 13 residues. CDR3 amino acids: CASSLGQTREQYF. For the CDR3, the DNA is TGCGCCAGCAGCCTGGGACAGACCAGGGAGCAGTACTTC.

This sequence joins TRBV6-6 and TRBJ1-5; D might be TRBD1 (5 bases). This CDR3 has 14 residues. Trimming took off 4 bases at V and 0 bases at J, with 7 bases between the two ends. From germline, CDR1 is MNHNY and CDR2 SVGAGI (reference sequence). The CDR3 region is CASSLTVSNQPQHF. CDR3 nucleotides: TGTGCCAGCAGTTTGACAGTTAGCAATCAGCCCCAGCATTTT.